This T cell receptor (beta chain) was captured by sequencing in a study of CD8 T cells in Susac syndrome. Germline lookup yields CDR1 SGHTA and CDR2 FQGTGA. V dropped 1 base and J dropped 3; count of bases not matched to a gene: 12. The CDR3 consists of 17 residues. Random-hexamer reverse transcription was applied to roughly 0.5 to 1 ug RNA. By means of immunoSEQ multiplex PCR, TCR beta CDR3 spanning 54 Vbeta and 13 Jbeta underwent amplification. TCRdb ran MiXCR on the immunoSEQ multiplex PCR reads and lists one entry per CDR3 protein. This table holds approximately 130,000 distinct CDR3 sequences, about 93% found once. In this sample, this clonotype turned up once. Sequencing of TCR beta was carried out in blood CD8+ and CD4+ T cells. The TEMRA cells underwent FACS enrichment, while the CD8+ and CD4+ T cells underwent negative isolation.

The material sequenced was CD4+ T cells from PBMCs. The receptor was derived from a human donor in good health. The V and J genes are TRBV7-3 and TRBJ2-7; 7 positions match TRBD1. Here the CDR3 DNA reads TGTGCCAGCAGCTTAAAGGTCGCCCGGGACAGTGGCTACGAGCAGTACTTC. Its protein product is CASSLKVARDSGYEQYF.